A single sample gave rise to the 15 T cell receptor beta chains below, sequenced in a study of CD8+CD57+ T cells in acquired aplastic anemia. In patients chosen for sequencing, flow cytometry had shown CD8+CD57+ cell expansion. CDR3 and TCR beta VDJ profiling relied on a genomic DNA template. TCRdb called the reads again in MiXCR, with one record for every CDR3 protein. The sample consists of around 430,000 distinct CDR3 sequences, approximately 32% of them appearing once. Sequencing used sorted CD4+, CD8+, or CD8+CD57+ T cells (not recorded which) from PBMCs. All receptors derive from a human donor with aplastic anemia.

The V call is TRBV19, the J call TRBJ2-1; D is ambiguous. The germline V gene encodes CDR1 LNHDA and CDR2 SQIVND (reference sequence). The CDR3 contains 14 residues. V dropped 2 bases and J dropped 4 bases, with 9 bases sitting between them. The CDR3 is CASSIRFSYNEQFF. The CDR3 nucleotides read TGTGCCAGTAGTATAAGGTTCAGTTACAATGAGCAGTTCTTC. Using reference TRBV19 and TRBJ2-1 for the parts outside the CDR3, the full variable domain is DGGITQSPKYLFRKEGQNVTLSCEQNLNHDAMYWYRQDPGQGLRLIYYSQIVNDFQKGDIAEGYSVSREKKESFPLTVTSAQKNPTAFYLCASSIRFSYNEQFFGPGTRLTVL.

V gene TRBV19 combines with J gene TRBJ1-1, with D unresolved. V was trimmed by 2 bases and J by 6 bases, leaving 22 bases between them. Germline V gene sequence: CDR1 LNHDA, CDR2 SQIVND (reference sequence). The CDR3 is 17 residues long. CDR3 bases: TGTGCCAGTAGTATAACGGGGTCGGCCAGGCGAAGCGCTGAAGCTTTCTTT. Its translation: CASSITGSARRSAEAFF.

Details on this clonotype: This likely comes from a read error, as the CDR3 has no conserved phenylalanine or tryptophan at its end. The chain joins TRBV30 to TRBJ2-7, with a possible D match to TRBD1 (5 bases). Germline CDR1 is GTSNPN and CDR2 is SVGIG (reference sequence). The germline V and J ends were trimmed by 0 bases and 3 bases, with 6 bases remaining between them. There are 12 residues in the CDR3. This chain's CDR3 is CAWSVGLYEQYS. The CDR3, as DNA: TGTGCCTGGAGTGTGGGGCTCTACGAGCAGTACTCC.

Remarks on this clonotype: A read error is possible here, since a much larger clone lies one base away. The J gene is TRBJ1-2, the V gene TRBV7-3; D is ambiguous. CDR1 is SGHTA, CDR2 FQGTGA, per germline. This CDR3 comprises 12 residues. The CDR3 coding sequence is TGTGCCAGCAGCTTAACGGCGGTACAGCTCTATTGG. Its translation is CASSLTAVQLYW.

A remark on this clonotype: A much bigger clone sits one base away, suggesting this may be a read error. The CDR3 ends on some other residue instead of the conserved phenylalanine or tryptophan, so this is likely a read error. The chain employs TRBV9 and TRBJ2-5; no definite D call. V was clipped by 1 base and J by 7 bases, with 11 bases between them. Germline loops: CDR1 SGDLS, CDR2 YYNGEE. The CDR3 runs to 13 residues. CDR3 in amino acids: CASSVTSTATQYS. The CDR3 coding sequence is TGTGCCAGCAGCGTAACCAGTACGGCGACCCAGTACTCC.

This clonotype was observed a handful of times. V usage is TRBV15 and J usage is TRBJ2-5; D uncertain. V gave up 3 bases and J gave up 1 base, with 12 bases separating them. This CDR3 is built from 15 residues. Per germline, CDR1 LNHNV and CDR2 YYDKDF (reference sequence). The CDR3 DNA is TGTGCCACCAGCAGTGAAGGTAACCTCCAAGAGACCCAGTACTTC. The encoded protein is CATSSEGNLQETQYF.

This clonotype occurred many times. The V and J genes are TRBV20-1 and TRBJ2-5; the match to TRBD2 covers 9 bases. Germline V gene lookup returns CDR1 DFQATT and CDR2 SNEGSKA (reference sequence). The V gene end was trimmed by 1 base and the J gene end by 5 bases; junction bases not matched to a gene: 11. This CDR3 contains 16 residues. CDR3 nucleotides: TGCAGTGCTAGAGGGTGGCGTGCGGGAGGGAGGGAGACCCAGTACTTC. Amino acids: CSARGWRAGGRETQYF.

The chain employs TRBV20-1 and TRBJ2-2, with 11 bases fitting TRBD2. Germline trimming cut 1 base from V and 3 bases from J; bases unmatched to any gene: 4. There are 16 residues in the CDR3. Germline V gene data show CDR1 as DFQATT and CDR2 as SNEGSKA (reference sequence). CDR3 sequence: CSARGDSGGDTGELFF. The CDR3 bases are TGCAGTGCTAGAGGGGATAGCGGGGGGGACACCGGGGAGCTGTTTTTT.

The V and J genes are TRBV4-3 and TRBJ1-1; no definite D call. Germline V gene data show CDR1 as LGHNA and CDR2 as YSLEER. This CDR3 contains 14 residues. V lost 0 bases and J lost 7, with 12 bases in between. The CDR3 here is CASSQDLVGNEAFF. CDR3 bases: TGCGCCAGCAGCCAAGATCTTGTGGGGAATGAAGCTTTCTTT.

Notes on this clonotype: This may be a read error: a much more frequent sequence differs by one nucleotide. J is TRBJ2-1 and V is TRBV6-5; 9 bases line up with TRBD1. Germline trimming cut 4 bases from V and 10 bases from J; bases unmatched to any gene: 8. Germline V CDR1 and CDR2: MNHEY, SVGAGI. The CDR3 extends over 14 amino acids. The CDR3 region is CASSFGTGKGEQFF. CDR3 nucleotides: TGTGCCAGCAGTTTCGGGACAGGGAAAGGCGAGCAGTTCTTC.

This rearrangement joins TRBV25-1 to TRBJ1-2, with D possibly TRBD1 on 5 matching bases. CDR1 and CDR2 (germline): MGHDK, SYGVNS. The CDR3 covers 12 residues. V was trimmed by 3 bases and J by 10 bases, leaving 12 bases between them. The CDR3 region is CASSDQGRFYTF. In DNA form, the CDR3 reads TGTGCCAGCAGTGATCAGGGCCGGTTCTACACCTTC.

The chain employs TRBV7-9 and TRBJ1-6; D is undetermined. Germline V CDR1 and CDR2: SEHNR, FQNEAQ (reference sequence). Trimming stripped 5 bases from V and 9 bases from J, with 11 bases between. The CDR3 contains 13 residues. The CDR3 sequence is CASSQVSGSPLHF. The CDR3 region has the DNA TGTGCCAGCAGCCAAGTCTCCGGTTCACCCCTCCACTTT.

This clonotype was observed at least ten times. This rearrangement joins TRBV2 to TRBJ1-5; 7 positions match TRBD1. CDR3 size: 13 residues. The germline V gene has CDR1 SNHLY and CDR2 FYNNEI. Trimming cost V 6 bases and J 4 bases; bases outside gene matches: 3. The CDR3 nucleotides read TGTGCCAGCAGAACGACAGGGAATCAGCCCCAGCATTTT. Its translation: CASRTTGNQPQHF.

The chain couples TRBV25-1 to TRBJ1-2; 7 positions match TRBD1. The V gene end was trimmed by 8 bases and the J gene end by 8 bases; junction bases not matched to a gene: 23. The CDR3 consists of 17 residues. Germline assignment: CDR1 MGHDK and CDR2 SYGVNS. The CDR3 DNA reads as TGTGCCAGCTCACCACCCCCTTGGACAGGTGTATATTACGGCTACACCTTC. Translation: CASSPPPWTGVYYGYTF.

The chain combines TRBV5-6 with TRBJ1-6; TRBD1 aligns across 8 bases. The V gene end was trimmed by 6 bases and the J gene end by 7 bases; junction bases not matched to a gene: 12. The CDR3 has 16 residues. Germline loops: CDR1 SGHDT, CDR2 YYEEEE. The CDR3 nucleotides read TGTGCCAGCAAGGGGGTCGGACAGGGACTAAATTCACCCCTCCACTTT. Encoded protein: CASKGVGQGLNSPLHF.